Below are 17 T cell receptor beta chains sequenced from a single sample in a study of blood T cell repertoires in COVID-19. Sequencing was performed with immunoSEQ multiplex PCR; in TCRdb, only in-frame clones are kept and a portion is missing. The sample holds roughly 100,000 clones, about four fifths seen once. The sequenced material came from peripheral blood. These receptor sequences come from a woman older than 75 with acute or convalescent COVID-19.

This sequence joins TRBV5-1 and TRBJ2-3; 10 bases line up with TRBD2. The trim removed 4 bases at V and 4 bases at J, leaving 9 bases unmatched. Germline loops: CDR1 SGHRS, CDR2 YFSETQ. The CDR3 runs 16 residues. CDR3 DNA sequence: TGCGCCAGCAGCACCGCTAGCGGGAGCGGGGCAGATACGCAGTATTTT. Translation gives CASSTASGSGADTQYF.

This clone was seen a single time. The chain joins TRBV28 to TRBJ1-6; 11 positions match TRBD1. This CDR3 comprises 16 residues. Losses at the gene ends were 6 bases for V and 7 bases for J; bases not matched to a gene: 8. The germline V gene encodes CDR1 MDHEN and CDR2 SYDVKM. The CDR3 reads CASSPGQGARNSPLHF. Here the CDR3 DNA reads TGTGCCAGCAGCCCCGGACAGGGGGCGCGGAATTCACCCCTCCACTTT. The whole variable domain, filled in from reference TRBV28 and TRBJ1-6, reads DVKVTQSSRYLVKRTGEKVFLECVQDMDHENMFWYRQDPGLGLRLIYFSYDVKMKEKGDIPEGYSVSREKKERFSLILESASTNQTSMYLCASSPGQGARNSPLHFGNGTRLTVT.

The chain combines TRBV7-8 with TRBJ2-1; TRBD2 agrees at 12 bases. Germline CDR1 reads SGHVS; CDR2 reads FQNEAQ. Trimming took 5 bases from V and 8 from J; bases not matched to a gene: 7. The CDR3 runs to 15 residues. CDR3 DNA sequence: TGTGCCAGCAGCAGTCGACTAGCGGGAGAGTATGAGCAGTTCTTC. Residues: CASSSRLAGEYEQFF.

The chain uses TRBV6-5 and TRBJ2-1, with 12 bases fitting TRBD2. This CDR3 region has 13 residues. The ends lost 11 bases at V and 6 bases at J; junction bases unmatched: 5. The germline gives CDR1 MNHEY, CDR2 SVGAGI. In nucleotides, the CDR3 is TGTGCCGTCAAGACTAGCGGGAGCAATGAGCAGTTCTTC. Encoded protein: CAVKTSGSNEQFF.

The rearrangement joins TRBV19 to TRBJ1-2; D may be TRBD1 (5 bases). This CDR3 region has 14 residues. CDR1 and CDR2 (germline): LNHDA, SQIVND (reference sequence). V dropped 6 bases and J dropped 0 bases, with 11 bases sitting between them. CDR3 residues: CASSPGGSNYGYTF. The CDR3 DNA sequence: TGTGCCAGTAGCCCCGGGGGATCTAACTATGGCTACACCTTC.

This chain joins TRBV2 and TRBJ2-5; no clear D. The CDR3 sequence is 16 residues long. The V and J ends lost 6 bases and 6 bases respectively, with 23 bases between them. Germline CDR1 SNHLY, CDR2 FYNNEI. The CDR3 DNA sequence: TGTGCCAGCAGGCCCACCTTGACTGGGTCCGAGAAGACCCAGTACTTC. Its translation is CASRPTLTGSEKTQYF.

The CDR3 DNA follows: TGTGCCAGTAGTCGGGACAGGGAGGAAAAACTGTTTTTT. Translating it yields CASSRDREEKLFF. V and J are TRBV19 and TRBJ1-4; 9 bases agree with TRBD1. The CDR3 totals 13 residues. V lost 5 bases and J lost 8; bases outside the gene matches: 3. The germline V gene encodes CDR1 LNHDA and CDR2 SQIVND (reference sequence). The variable domain in full, completed from reference TRBV19 and TRBJ1-4, reads DGGITQSPKYLFRKEGQNVTLSCEQNLNHDAMYWYRQDPGQGLRLIYYSQIVNDFQKGDIAEGYSVSREKKESFPLTVTSAQKNPTAFYLCASSRDREEKLFFGSGTQLSVL.

The genes are TRBV7-9 and TRBJ1-4; no definite D call. CDR1 and CDR2 (germline): SEHNR, FQNEAQ (reference sequence). Trimming removed 1 base at V and 4 bases at J, with 13 bases between. This CDR3 has 16 amino acids. The chain's CDR3 is CASSLGSSRGNEKLFF. In DNA form, the CDR3 reads TGTGCCAGCAGCTTAGGCTCATCCCGAGGTAATGAAAAACTGTTTTTT.

The rearrangement uses TRBV5-1 and TRBJ1-2; 8 positions match TRBD1. There are 15 residues in the CDR3. Germline V lookup: CDR1 SGHRS, CDR2 YFSETQ. Trimming removed 4 bases from V and 0 bases from J; junction bases left unmatched: 5. The CDR3 sequence: CASSPGDRTNYGYTF. Written as DNA, the CDR3 is TGCGCCAGCAGCCCAGGGGACAGGACTAACTATGGCTACACCTTC.

The chain employs TRBV7-9 and TRBJ2-5; 12 positions agree with TRBD2. After removal of 5 bases from V and 5 bases from J, the junction contained 6 bases not matched to a gene. This CDR3 contains 15 residues. Germline assignment: CDR1 SEHNR and CDR2 FQNEAQ (reference sequence). CDR3 bases: TGTGCCAGCAGCCCTATTCTAGCGGGAGGGGAGACCCAGTACTTC. Protein sequence: CASSPILAGGETQYF.

The CDR3, as DNA: TGTGCCAGCAGCAACGGCAGGGGTGGTACCGGGGAGCTGTTTTTT. The encoded protein is CASSNGRGGTGELFF. V usage is TRBV7-9 and J usage is TRBJ2-2; possible D gene TRBD1, 6 bases. This CDR3 has 15 residues. Trimming removed 5 bases at V and 5 bases at J, with 15 bases between. Per the germline V gene, CDR1 is SEHNR and CDR2 is FQNEAQ (reference sequence). Drawing the rest from reference TRBV7-9 and TRBJ2-2, the complete variable domain is DTGVSQNPRHKITKRGQNVTFRCDPISEHNRLYWYRQTLGQGPEFLTYFQNEAQLEKSRLLSDRFSAERPKGSFSTLEIQRTEQGDSAMYLCASSNGRGGTGELFFGEGSRLTVL.

V and J are TRBV23-1 and TRBJ2-1; possibly TRBD2 for D (6 bases). TRBV23-1 is an ORF, with its function uncertain. The CDR3 consists of 16 residues. With 0 bases removed from V and 4 bases from J, the gap between germline ends came to 13 bases. DNA of the CDR3: TGCGCCAGCAGTCAATCGATCGGGGGTGCATACAATGAGCAGTTCTTC. Its protein product is CASSQSIGGAYNEQFF.

The rearrangement joins TRBV2 to TRBJ2-4; 7 bases agree with TRBD2. Germline CDR1 and CDR2: SNHLY and FYNNEI. This CDR3 is built from 15 residues. J gave up 6 bases and V 7 bases, and 12 bases lay outside the gene matches. The CDR3: CASKVTPGGGNIQYF. As DNA, the CDR3 is TGTGCCAGCAAGGTTACCCCAGGCGGGGGAAACATTCAGTACTTC.

This clone has a single count. The genes are TRBV5-4 and TRBJ2-1; TRBD2 matches at 10 bases. V shed 4 bases and J 4 bases; nucleotides not matched to a gene: 5. This CDR3 has 15 residues. Germline values: CDR1 SGHNT, CDR2 YYREEE (reference sequence). The CDR3 is CASSLGLAEYNEQFF. CDR3 nucleotide sequence: TGTGCCAGCAGCCTAGGACTAGCGGAGTACAATGAGCAGTTCTTC.

The chain combines TRBV29-1 with TRBJ2-3; 9 positions agree with TRBD1. This CDR3 has 14 residues. CDR1 is SQVTM, CDR2 ANQGSEA, per germline. V shed 6 bases and J 4 bases; nucleotides not matched to a gene: 8. CDR3 in DNA: TGCAGCGTCTGGGGGGGACAGGGATCAGATACGCAGTATTTT. Its protein product is CSVWGGQGSDTQYF.

V usage is TRBV7-9 and J usage is TRBJ2-1, with 8 bases lining up with TRBD1. The CDR3 contains 16 residues. Germline V CDR1 and CDR2: SEHNR, FQNEAQ (reference sequence). Trimming cost V 1 base and J 7 bases; bases outside gene matches: 9. The CDR3 region has the DNA TGTGCCAGCAGCTTAGGTTCCCAGGGGGCGCCAAATGAGCAGTTCTTC. Translating it yields CASSLGSQGAPNEQFF.

The chain recombines TRBV11-2 with TRBJ2-5; 8 positions match TRBD1. V shed 5 bases and J 5 bases; nucleotides not matched to a gene: 4. There are 13 residues in the CDR3. CDR1 and CDR2 from the germline V gene are SGHAT and FQNNGV. CDR3 nucleotide sequence: TGTGCCAGCAGCCACCAGGGGGCGGAGACCCAGTACTTC. This sequence encodes CASSHQGAETQYF. Full variable domain (rest looked up from reference TRBV11-2 and TRBJ2-5): EAGVAQSPRYKIIEKRQSVAFWCNPISGHATLYWYQQILGQGPKLLIQFQNNGVVDDSQLPKDRFSAERLKGVDSTLKIQPAKLEDSAVYLCASSHQGAETQYFGPGTRLLVL.